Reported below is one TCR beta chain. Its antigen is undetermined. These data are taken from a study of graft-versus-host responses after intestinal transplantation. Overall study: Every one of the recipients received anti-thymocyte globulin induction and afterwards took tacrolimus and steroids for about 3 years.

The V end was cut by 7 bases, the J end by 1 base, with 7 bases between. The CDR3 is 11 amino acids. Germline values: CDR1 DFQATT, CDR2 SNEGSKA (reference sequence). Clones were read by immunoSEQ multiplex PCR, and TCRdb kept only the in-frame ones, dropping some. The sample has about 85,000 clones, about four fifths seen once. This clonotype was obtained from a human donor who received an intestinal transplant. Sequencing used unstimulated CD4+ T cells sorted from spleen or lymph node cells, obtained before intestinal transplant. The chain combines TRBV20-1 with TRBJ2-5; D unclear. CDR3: CSVYRQETQYF. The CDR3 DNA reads TGCAGTGTCTATCGCCAAGAGACCCAGTACTTC.